These T cell receptor beta chains were read from a single sample in a study of long-term antiretroviral therapy in people with HIV. Measured with immunoSEQ multiplex PCR; TCRdb has only the in-frame clones, and not every one. The table has more than 20,000 clones, around 84% seen once. Sequenced material: unsorted PBMCs, taken 1.3 years after starting antiretroviral therapy. The receptors were gathered from a man aged 55-75 years with HIV. Each CDR3 is given with its conserved first and last residue. Each record gives: D gene, J gene, clone size, V gene, CDR3 protein, CDR3 DNA. The D gene is left open where the match is weak. Rows give clone size only sometimes, using once, few, many, or a class for an expanded clone.

>-|TRBJ1-1|-|TRBV5-8
CASSLVAETEAFF
TGTGCCAGCAGCTTGGTTGCAGAGACTGAAGCTTTCTTT
>-|TRBJ2-5|-|TRBV11-2
CASSLEWQVRETQYF
TGTGCCAGCAGCTTAGAGTGGCAGGTTCGAGAGACCCAGTACTTC
>-|TRBJ2-2|-|TRBV29-1
CSVGWGARAGELFF
TGCAGCGTTGGATGGGGGGCGCGCGCCGGGGAGCTGTTTTTT
>-|TRBJ2-7|-|TRBV10-1
CASSESAGSHYEQYF
TGCGCCAGCAGTGAGTCTGCAGGGAGCCACTACGAGCAGTACTTC
>-|TRBJ2-1|-|TRBV6-6
CASSRPTRADNEQFF
TGTGCCAGCAGCCGACCGACTAGAGCAGACAATGAGCAGTTCTTC
>-|TRBJ2-3|once|TRBV6-5
CASSSVGGDTQYF
TGTGCCAGCAGTAGCGTCGGGGGCGATACGCAGTATTTT
>-|TRBJ2-7|once|TRBV27
CASSLAGGTSYEQYF
TGTGCCAGCAGTTTGGCTGGGGGTACCTCCTACGAGCAGTACTTC
>-|TRBJ2-3|-|TRBV5-1
CASSIQSGGTDTQYF
TGCGCCAGCAGCATACAGTCCGGGGGCACAGATACGCAGTATTTT
>TRBD1|TRBJ1-1|once|TRBV2
CASSRTGGTEAFF
TGTGCCAGCAGTAGGACAGGGGGCACTGAAGCTTTCTTT
>-|TRBJ1-1|-|TRBV19
CASSRGTDSMGWGTEAFF
TGTGCCAGTAGTAGGGGGACGGATTCTATGGGTTGGGGCACTGAAGCTTTCTTT
>-|TRBJ1-1|-|TRBV6-5
CASSPLRGTTEAFF
TGTGCCAGCAGTCCTCTAAGGGGTACGACTGAAGCTTTCTTT
>TRBD2|TRBJ2-2|few|TRBV2
CASSVLGGPPGELFF
TGTGCCAGCAGTGTGTTGGGAGGGCCCCCCGGGGAGCTGTTTTTT
>-|TRBJ1-4|-|TRBV19
CASSMGGPPEKLFF
TGTGCCAGTAGTATGGGGGGGCCCCCAGAAAAACTGTTTTTT
>TRBD2|TRBJ2-7|-|TRBV6-5
CASTPTSGGTYEQYF
TGTGCCAGCACCCCTACTAGCGGCGGAACCTACGAGCAGTACTTC
>-|TRBJ2-6|-|TRBV18
CASSPSYSGANVLTF
TGTGCCAGCTCCCCGAGTTACTCTGGGGCCAACGTCCTGACTTTC
>TRBD1|TRBJ1-2|-|TRBV7-2
CASSGVGQGNYGYTF
TGTGCCAGCAGCGGGGTAGGACAGGGTAACTATGGCTACACCTTC
>TRBD1|TRBJ2-5|-|TRBV6-8
CASPYQGAYKETQYF
TGTGCCAGCCCATACCAGGGGGCCTATAAAGAGACCCAGTACTTC
>-|TRBJ1-5|-|TRBV6-6
CASTQRRNQPQHF
TGTGCCAGCACTCAACGTCGGAATCAGCCCCAGCATTTT
>-|TRBJ2-7|-|TRBV18
CASSPTRDEQYF
TGTGCCAGCTCACCGACCCGGGACGAGCAGTACTTC
>-|TRBJ1-1|-|TRBV7-9
CASSFQGWNTEAFF
TGTGCCAGCAGCTTTCAGGGTTGGAACACTGAAGCTTTCTTT
>-|TRBJ2-5|-|TRBV10-1
CASSLGLGGETQYF
TGCGCCAGCAGCCTCGGGCTAGGGGGGGAGACCCAGTACTTC
>TRBD1|TRBJ1-2|-|TRBV9
CASSVDPGQGAEGYTF
TGTGCCAGCAGCGTAGACCCGGGACAGGGGGCCGAGGGCTACACCTTC
>-|TRBJ2-3|-|TRBV5-1
CASSRDGYTDTQYF
TGCGCCAGCAGCCGGGACGGGTACACAGATACGCAGTATTTT
>-|TRBJ2-2|-|TRBV5-6
CASSFGARVSRGGELFF
TGTGCCAGCAGCTTCGGTGCGAGGGTTTCTCGGGGCGGGGAGCTGTTTTTT
>-|TRBJ2-1|-|TRBV5-1
CASSLGLALPPNEQFF
TGCGCCAGCAGCTTGGGGCTAGCGCTCCCCCCCAATGAGCAGTTCTTC
>-|TRBJ1-1|-|TRBV5-4
CASSFSANTEAFF
TGTGCCAGCAGCTTCTCGGCGAACACTGAAGCTTTCTTT
>TRBD2|TRBJ2-7|-|TRBV7-6
CASSLRLAANYEQYF
TGTGCCAGCAGCCTAAGACTAGCGGCGAACTACGAGCAGTACTTC
>-|TRBJ2-5|few|TRBV5-1
CASSLAPLAGLTETQYF
TGCGCCAGCAGCTTGGCTCCCCTGGCGGGATTGACGGAGACCCAGTACTTC
>TRBD2|TRBJ2-3|-|TRBV9
CASSVPTSGGSTDTQYF
TGTGCCAGCAGCGTACCCACTAGCGGGGGTTCGACAGATACGCAGTATTTT
>TRBD1|TRBJ2-1|-|TRBV2
CASRPGQGINEQFF
TGTGCCAGCAGACCGGGACAGGGGATTAATGAGCAGTTCTTC
>TRBD1|TRBJ1-1|-|TRBV9
CASSPRQGKNTEAFF
TGTGCCAGCAGCCCCAGACAGGGGAAGAACACTGAAGCTTTCTTT
>TRBD2|TRBJ2-7|-|TRBV7-8
CASSLGPSGVYEQYF
TGTGCCAGCAGCTTAGGCCCTAGCGGGGTTTACGAGCAGTACTTC